The clone carrying this TCR beta chain was counted many times. Antigen unknown. Authors of the study amplified TCR beta CDR3 regions from RNA transcripts. Primed by the HTBI set, a first-round RT-PCR was run on the TCR CDR3. TCRdb redid the calling of the multiplex PCR reads with MiXCR, one entry per CDR3 protein. The table shows about 420,000 distinct CDR3 sequences, with approximately 15% occurring only once. Patients aged 18 to 65 had newly diagnosed hyperthyroidism lasting under 2 months. This entry belongs to a study of T cells in Graves' hyperthyroidism and ophthalmopathy. The CDR3 is made up of 13 amino acids. Germline trimming cut 6 bases from V and 3 bases from J; bases unmatched to any gene: 5. Germline V gene lookup returns CDR1 SQVTM and CDR2 ANQGSEA. General study results and limits: Researchers found most expanded thyroid clonotypes above 0.001 in blood as well.

The genes are TRBV29-1 and TRBJ1-1, with 9 bases matching TRBD1. This clonotype originated in a woman aged 18-29 years with Graves' hyperthyroidism. Sequencing was done on a sample of blood. Here the CDR3 reads CSVVRDRDTEAFF. For the CDR3, the DNA is TGCAGCGTGGTCCGGGACAGGGACACTGAAGCTTTCTTT.